This T cell receptor beta chain is from a study of T cells in women clearing cervical HPV infection. To note about this clone: The read terminates 3 residues ahead of where the CDR3 ends, so the germline J gene completes it.

The germline V gene has CDR1 SGHNT and CDR2 YYREEE (reference sequence). V gave up 6 bases and J gave up 8 bases, with 24 bases separating them. The CDR3 is made up of 16 amino acids. Sequenced by immunoSEQ multiplex PCR; TCRdb stores in-frame clones only, minus some. The sample has about 28,000 clones. The sample comprised blood buffy coat. V is TRBV5-4 and J is TRBJ2-1; D is uncertain. The TCR comes from a woman between 18 and 70 years old with a cervical HPV16 infection that either progressed to CIN3+ or cleared (not recorded which). The CDR3 loop reads CASTKISDLGYDEQFF. The sequenced CDR3 bases are TGTGCCAGCACTAAAATCAGTGATCTCGGGTACGATGAG.